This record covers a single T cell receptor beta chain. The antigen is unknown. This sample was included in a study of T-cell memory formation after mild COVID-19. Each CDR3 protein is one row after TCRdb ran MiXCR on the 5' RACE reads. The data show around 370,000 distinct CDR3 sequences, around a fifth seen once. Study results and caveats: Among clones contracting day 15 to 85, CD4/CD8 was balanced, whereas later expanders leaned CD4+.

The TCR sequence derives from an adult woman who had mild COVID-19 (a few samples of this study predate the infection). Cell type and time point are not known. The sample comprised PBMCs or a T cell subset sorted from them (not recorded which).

CDR3 in amino acids: CASSAGGLGTEAFF. The CDR3, as DNA: TGTGCCAGCAGTGCAGGGGGCCTGGGCACTGAAGCTTTCTTT. V gene TRBV3-1 combines with J gene TRBJ1-1; 8 bases agree with TRBD1. The CDR3 runs to 14 residues. Germline V gene data show CDR1 as LGHDT and CDR2 as YNNKEL (reference sequence). Trimming took 6 bases from V and 4 from J; bases not matched to a gene: 7.